Presented here are 26 T cell receptor beta chains from one specimen sequenced in a study of shared clonotypes between healthy human individuals. Libraries were prepared by immunoSEQ multiplex PCR; TCRdb keeps only in-frame clonotypes and omits some of them. This table holds 2 million to 2.5 million clones, about 95% found once. Sample: naive CD4+ T cells sorted from blood. Subset indicated: CD45RA+ positively selected. The receptor source for this set is a man aged 18 to 29 in good health.

As to this clone: The sample contains more than one DNA sequence encoding this CDR3. The chain combines TRBV6-1 with TRBJ2-5; maybe TRBD2 (5 bases). Trimming removed 4 bases from V and 2 bases from J, with 8 bases in between. CDR3 length equals 13 residues. Germline loops: CDR1 MNHNS, CDR2 SASEGT. CDR3 sequence reads: CASSAGNQETQYF. Here the CDR3 DNA reads TGTGCCAGCAGTGCCGGGAATCAAGAGACCCAGTACTTC.

This chain links TRBV5-1 with TRBJ1-2; 7 bases agree with TRBD1. Trimming at V came to 0 bases and at J to 2 bases, leaving 7 bases not matched to a gene. CDR1 is SGHRS, CDR2 YFSETQ, per germline. CDR3 length equals 16 residues. CDR3 sequence: CASSLVQGVVNYGYTF. DNA for the CDR3: TGCGCCAGCAGCTTGGTGCAGGGGGTGGTCAACTATGGCTACACCTTC.

This chain connects TRBV5-1 to TRBJ2-1, with 8 bases aligning to TRBD1. Germline V lookup: CDR1 SGHRS, CDR2 YFSETQ. Germline trimming cut 1 base from V and 6 bases from J; bases unmatched to any gene: 9. The length of the CDR3 is 16 residues. CDR3 region: CASSLLGQATGNEQFF. CDR3 DNA: TGCGCCAGCAGCTTGTTGGGACAGGCCACGGGCAATGAGCAGTTCTTC.

The V gene is TRBV5-4, the J gene TRBJ1-1; D may be TRBD1 (6 bases). The CDR3 totals 15 residues. Germline lookup yields CDR1 SGHNT and CDR2 YYREEE (reference sequence). V was clipped by 4 bases and J by 1 base, with 14 bases between them. The CDR3 protein is CASSLPMGANTEAFF. The CDR3 DNA reads as TGTGCCAGCAGCCTGCCAATGGGGGCGAACACTGAAGCTTTCTTT.

Only a few counts were recorded for this clone. This chain links TRBV5-6 with TRBJ2-3; no clear D. Germline V gene sequence: CDR1 SGHDT, CDR2 YYEEEE. V was shortened by 0 bases and J by 4 bases, with 6 bases between the two germline ends. The CDR3 spans 13 residues. CDR3 nucleotides: TGTGCCAGCAGCTTGGAGATCGCAGATACGCAGTATTTT. Translating gives CASSLEIADTQYF.

The rearrangement joins TRBV30 to TRBJ2-1; TRBD2 aligns across 9 bases. The CDR3 has 15 amino acids. Germline CDR1 is GTSNPN and CDR2 is SVGIG (reference sequence). V lost 2 bases, J lost 6 bases, and 8 bases stayed unmatched. CDR3: CAWSRTGTSSNEQFF. In DNA, the CDR3 is TGTGCCTGGAGTCGGACGGGGACTAGCTCCAATGAGCAGTTCTTC.

In its sample, this clone was seen once. This sequence joins TRBV6-6 and TRBJ2-7; the D gene is possibly TRBD2 (6 bases). The CDR3 sequence is 15 residues long. The ends were cut back, 4 bases at V and 0 bases at J, with 13 bases in the middle. CDR1 and CDR2 (germline): MNHNY, SVGAGI (reference sequence). The chain's CDR3 is CASSWPGRSSYEQYF. In DNA, the CDR3 is TGTGCCAGCAGTTGGCCGGGGAGGAGCTCCTACGAGCAGTACTTC.

The CDR3 spells CASSSSRRLAEAFF. The CDR3 DNA follows: TGTGCCAGCAGTTCTTCCCGACGGTTGGCTGAAGCTTTCTTT. The V call is TRBV6-1, the J call TRBJ1-1; no definite D call. Germline V gene sequence: CDR1 MNHNS, CDR2 SASEGT. V shed 5 bases and J shed 6 bases, with 16 bases lying between them. The CDR3 sequence is 14 residues long.

J is TRBJ2-1 and V is TRBV6-1, with 10 bases identical to TRBD1. This CDR3 region has 13 residues. Germline CDR1 and CDR2: MNHNS and SASEGT. Trimming took 2 bases from V and 16 from J; bases not matched to a gene: 8. This CDR3 is CASSEPKGTGAFF. In nucleotides, the CDR3 is TGTGCCAGCAGTGAACCCAAGGGGACAGGGGCTTTCTTC.

This rearrangement joins TRBV30 to TRBJ2-1; D unresolved. V lost 1 base to trimming and J lost 6 bases, with 10 bases between them. The CDR3 runs to 13 residues. The germline gives CDR1 GTSNPN, CDR2 SVGIG (reference sequence). The CDR3: CAWSEGRSNEQFF. The DNA for the CDR3 is TGTGCCTGGAGTGAGGGTCGGAGCAATGAGCAGTTCTTC.

The chain couples TRBV28 to TRBJ1-2; TRBD1 matches at 9 bases. Germline CDR1 and CDR2: MDHEN and SYDVKM. This CDR3 has 16 residues. V was pared by 11 bases and J by 4 bases, with 17 bases of the junction left unmatched. CDR3 amino acids: CAGQGQGVHASYGYTF. DNA of the CDR3: TGTGCCGGACAGGGACAGGGCGTGCACGCTAGCTATGGCTACACCTTC.

V usage is TRBV7-9 and J usage is TRBJ2-7; perhaps TRBD2 as D (6 bases). V lost 4 bases and J 4 bases, leaving 14 bases between the germline ends. The germline V gene encodes CDR1 SEHNR and CDR2 FQNEAQ (reference sequence). The CDR3 is 14 amino acids. The CDR3 coding sequence is TGTGCCAGCAGCTCAATTTCTCGGGGGTACGAGCAGTACTTC. Protein product: CASSSISRGYEQYF.

A remark on this clone: Other DNA sequences in this sample translate to the same CDR3. CDR3 sequence: CASSTDRGYNEQFF. The CDR3 region has the DNA TGTGCCAGCAGCACGGACAGGGGCTACAATGAGCAGTTCTTC. The chain is built from TRBV7-2 and TRBJ2-1, with 9 positions matching TRBD1. Germline V gene sequence: CDR1 SGHTA, CDR2 FQGNSA. Unmatched junction bases numbered 2, after V lost 5 bases and J lost 3 bases. This CDR3 has 14 amino acids.

V gene TRBV4-1 combines with J gene TRBJ2-2; D possibly matches TRBD1 or TRBD2 (5 bases each). Germline lookup yields CDR1 MGHRA and CDR2 YSYEKL. Between the trimmed V and J ends, which lost 4 bases and 4 bases, there was a span of 13 bases. The CDR3 contains 15 residues. The CDR3 sequence is CASSPRGAITGELFF. Here the CDR3 DNA reads TGCGCCAGCAGCCCCAGAGGGGCCATCACCGGGGAGCTGTTTTTT.

V usage is TRBV5-1 and J usage is TRBJ2-3; possible D gene TRBD2, 6 bases. The CDR3 spans 14 residues. Germline CDR1 reads SGHRS; CDR2 reads YFSETQ. The germline V and J ends were trimmed by 8 bases and 0 bases, with 13 bases remaining between them. CDR3 protein: CASTEGASTDTQYF. The DNA of the CDR3 is TGCGCCAGTACGGAGGGCGCTAGCACAGATACGCAGTATTTT.

CDR3 sequence reads: CASSRRDSGTEAFF. CDR3 nucleotide sequence: TGTGCCAGTAGCCGACGGGACTCCGGGACTGAAGCTTTCTTT. The chain has TRBV19 and TRBJ1-1; the D gene is possibly TRBD1 (5 bases). CDR1 and CDR2 from the germline V gene are LNHDA and SQIVND (reference sequence). The V end lost 6 bases, the J end lost 5 bases, and 16 bases lay between the germline ends. The CDR3 contains 14 residues.

This rearrangement joins TRBV29-1 to TRBJ1-5; D ambiguous. Trimming shortened V by 6 bases and J by 6 bases, and 15 bases separated the two germline ends. Germline V lookup: CDR1 SQVTM, CDR2 ANQGSEA. The CDR3 totals 13 residues. This CDR3 is CSVYSGAGQPQHF. In DNA form, the CDR3 reads TGCAGCGTCTATTCGGGAGCGGGTCAGCCCCAGCATTTT.

The chain combines TRBV28 with TRBJ2-7; TRBD1 or TRBD2 may be the D gene (7 bases each). CDR1 and CDR2 (germline): MDHEN, SYDVKM. V gave up 2 bases and J gave up 6 bases, with 14 bases separating them. The CDR3 is made up of 14 amino acids. The DNA for the CDR3 is TGTGCCAGCAGTTTAGCAGGGGGGGTCTCCGAGCAGTACTTC. Amino acids: CASSLAGGVSEQYF.

The V call is TRBV7-8, the J call TRBJ1-3; no firm D call. The ends were cut back, 1 base at V and 11 bases at J, with 9 bases in the middle. The CDR3 totals 12 residues. Per the germline V gene, CDR1 is SGHVS and CDR2 is FQNEAQ. CDR3 sequence: CASSLVDGAIYF. The CDR3 DNA reads as TGTGCCAGCAGCTTAGTAGATGGGGCCATATATTTT.

The chain combines TRBV5-6 with TRBJ1-5; D is unresolved. Germline CDR1 is SGHDT and CDR2 is YYEEEE. CDR3 length: 14 amino acids. Deletions cut 0 bases from V and 5 bases from J, with 9 bases between. The CDR3 spells CASSLAGWDQPQHF. DNA of the CDR3: TGTGCCAGCAGCTTGGCGGGGTGGGATCAGCCCCAGCATTTT.

The chain has TRBV5-1 and TRBJ2-7; D not resolved. CDR3 size: 13 residues. Per the germline V gene, CDR1 is SGHRS and CDR2 is YFSETQ. V was shortened by 2 bases and J by 4 bases, with 10 bases between the two germline ends. The CDR3 coding sequence is TGCGCCAGCAGCTTTGGAAGCGTGTACGAGCAGTACTTC. Protein product: CASSFGSVYEQYF.

This sequence joins TRBV6-6 and TRBJ2-5, with a possible D match to TRBD1 (6 bases). CDR3 size: 14 residues. V lost 2 bases and J lost 5, with 12 bases in between. Germline-derived CDR1 and CDR2 are MNHNY and SVGAGI (reference sequence). The CDR3 is CASSYRDRWETQYF. CDR3 nucleotide sequence: TGTGCCAGCAGTTACAGAGACAGGTGGGAGACCCAGTACTTC.

The chain carries TRBV19 and TRBJ2-4; D gene ambiguous. The CDR3 consists of 15 residues. Germline CDR1 and CDR2: LNHDA and SQIVND (reference sequence). V shed 5 bases and J shed 0 bases, with 11 bases lying between them. CDR3 coding DNA: TGTGCCAGTAGTCCCGTGTCGGTAGCCAAAAACATTCAGTACTTC. It is translated as CASSPVSVAKNIQYF.

Concerning this clone itself: With a much larger clone just one base away, this may be a read error. The V gene is TRBV27, the J gene TRBJ2-1; no clear D. This CDR3 has 11 residues. The V end lost 4 bases, the J end lost 5 bases, and 3 bases lay between the germline ends. Germline-derived CDR1 and CDR2 are MNHEY and SMNVEV (reference sequence). CDR3 region: CASSSDNEQFF. Here the CDR3 DNA reads TGTGCCAGCAGTTCCGACAATGAGCAGTTCTTC.

CDR3 nucleotides: TGTGCCAGCAGTCCTACCCAAGAGACCCAGTACTTC. It encodes CASSPTQETQYF. The chain links TRBV28 to TRBJ2-5; D gene uncertain. Between the trimmed V and J ends, which lost 5 bases and 1 base, there was a span of 5 bases. Germline assignment: CDR1 MDHEN and CDR2 SYDVKM. The CDR3 consists of 12 residues. The variable domain in full, completed from reference TRBV28 and TRBJ2-5, reads DVKVTQSSRYLVKRTGEKVFLECVQDMDHENMFWYRQDPGLGLRLIYFSYDVKMKEKGDIPEGYSVSREKKERFSLILESASTNQTSMYLCASSPTQETQYFGPGTRLLVL.

V usage is TRBV10-3 and J usage is TRBJ1-5; the match to TRBD1 covers 8 bases. This CDR3 region has 16 residues. Per germline, CDR1 ENHRY and CDR2 SYGVKD. The V segment lost 0 bases and the J segment 4 bases; nucleotides outside the gene matches: 5. In DNA, the CDR3 is TGTGCCATCAGTGAGTCTACAGGGGGAGATAATCAGCCCCAGCATTTT. Protein sequence: CAISESTGGDNQPQHF.